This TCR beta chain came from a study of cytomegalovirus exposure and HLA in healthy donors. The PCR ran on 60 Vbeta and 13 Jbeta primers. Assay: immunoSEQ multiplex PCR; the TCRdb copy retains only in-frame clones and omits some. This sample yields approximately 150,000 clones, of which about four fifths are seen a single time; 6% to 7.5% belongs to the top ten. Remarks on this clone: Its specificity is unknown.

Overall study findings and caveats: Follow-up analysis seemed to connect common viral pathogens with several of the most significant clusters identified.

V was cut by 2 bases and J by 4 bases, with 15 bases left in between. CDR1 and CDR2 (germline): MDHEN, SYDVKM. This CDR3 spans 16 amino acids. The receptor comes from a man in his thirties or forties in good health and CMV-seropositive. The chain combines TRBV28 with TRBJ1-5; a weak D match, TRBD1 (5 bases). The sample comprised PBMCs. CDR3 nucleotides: TGTGCCAGCAGTTTAGATGTTCGGGGGGGTAATCAGCCCCAGCATTTT. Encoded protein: CASSLDVRGGNQPQHF.